This T cell receptor beta chain was captured in a study of blood T cell repertoires in COVID-19. Across the study: Nucleic acid was either cDNA or gDNA, and it came from T cells, B-cell-depleted T cells, or PBMCs.

The CDR3 is made up of 14 amino acids. The germline V gene encodes CDR1 MDHEN and CDR2 SYDVKM. V shed 3 bases and J 5 bases; nucleotides not matched to a gene: 2. Generated by immunoSEQ multiplex PCR, the TCRdb table keeps only in-frame clones and is missing some. The sample carries 360,000 or so clones, 90% recorded once. The sequenced sample consisted of peripheral blood. The chain employs TRBV28 and TRBJ2-3, with 10 bases matching TRBD1. This receptor was taken from a man aged 18 to 29 with active or convalescent COVID-19. DNA of the CDR3: TGTGCCAGCAGTTTGGGACAGGGGAAAGATACGCAGTATTTT. Translation gives CASSLGQGKDTQYF.